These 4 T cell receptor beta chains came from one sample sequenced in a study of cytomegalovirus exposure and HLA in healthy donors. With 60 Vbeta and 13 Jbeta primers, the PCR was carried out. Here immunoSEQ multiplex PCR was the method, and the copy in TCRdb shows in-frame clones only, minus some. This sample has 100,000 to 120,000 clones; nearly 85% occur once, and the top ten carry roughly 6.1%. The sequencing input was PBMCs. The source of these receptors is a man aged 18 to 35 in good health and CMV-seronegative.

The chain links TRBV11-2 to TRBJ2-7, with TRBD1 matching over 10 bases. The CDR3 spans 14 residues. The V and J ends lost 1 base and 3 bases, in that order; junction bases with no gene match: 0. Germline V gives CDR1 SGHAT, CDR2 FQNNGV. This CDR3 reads CASSLGDRGYEQYF. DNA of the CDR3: TGTGCCAGCAGCTTAGGGGACAGGGGCTACGAGCAGTACTTC.

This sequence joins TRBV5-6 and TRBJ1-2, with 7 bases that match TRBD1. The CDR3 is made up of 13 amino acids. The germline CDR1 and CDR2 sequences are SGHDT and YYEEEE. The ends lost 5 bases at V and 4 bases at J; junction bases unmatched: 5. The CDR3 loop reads CASRRQGTYGYTF. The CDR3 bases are TGTGCCAGCAGACGACAGGGAACCTATGGCTACACCTTC.

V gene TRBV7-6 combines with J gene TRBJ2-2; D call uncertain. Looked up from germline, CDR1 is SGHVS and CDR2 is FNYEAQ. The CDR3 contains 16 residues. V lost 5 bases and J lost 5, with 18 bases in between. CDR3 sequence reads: CASSPRVPVETGELFF. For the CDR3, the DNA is TGTGCCAGCAGCCCCCGGGTTCCTGTGGAGACCGGGGAGCTGTTTTTT. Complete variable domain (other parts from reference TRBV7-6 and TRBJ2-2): GAGVSQSPRYKVTKRGQDVALRCDPISGHVSLYWYRQALGQGPEFLTYFNYEAQQDKSGLPNDRFSAERPEGSISTLTIQRTEQRDSAMYRCASSPRVPVETGELFFGEGSRLTVL.

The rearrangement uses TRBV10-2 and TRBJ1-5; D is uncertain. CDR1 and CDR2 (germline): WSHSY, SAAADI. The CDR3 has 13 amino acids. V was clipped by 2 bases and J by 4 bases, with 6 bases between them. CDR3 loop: CASSERENQPQHF. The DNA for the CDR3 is TGCGCCAGCAGTGAGAGGGAGAATCAGCCCCAGCATTTT.